At least ten counts were recorded for the clone carrying this T cell receptor beta chain. What it binds is unknown. Semi-nested PCR with Nested Universal Primer A followed constant-region reverse priming of full-length variable regions. MiXCR, run by TCRdb on the 5' RACE reads, gives a single entry per CDR3 protein. The sample records about 40,000 distinct CDR3 sequences, approximately 30% being singletons. The study, taken as a whole, reports: The larger cohort examined one V-J beta rearrangement, not whole repertoires. The TCR gene usage of tumor memory CD4+ T cells clustered together with blood and lymph node memory CD4+ cells and with lymph node naive CD4+ cells.

V shed 2 bases and J shed 8 bases, with 15 bases lying between them. CDR3 length: 15 amino acids. Germline V gene data show CDR1 as LGHNA and CDR2 as YNFKEQ. This TCR came from a female donor with breast cancer. The chain joins TRBV4-2 to TRBJ1-4, with D perhaps matching TRBD1 (6 bases). Sample: tumor-infiltrating memory CD4+ T cells sorted from the breast tumor. Specified subset: memory CD4+ T cells, CD4+CD45RO+CD25-. Written as DNA, the CDR3 is TGTGCCAGCAGCCAATCAGGGATGGGGGCCGAAAAACTGTTTTTT. Translated: CASSQSGMGAEKLFF.